These 5 T cell receptor beta chains came from one sample sequenced in a study of shared clonotypes between healthy human individuals. The table came from immunoSEQ multiplex PCR; TCRdb's copy has only in-frame clones and leaves some out. The sample lists more than 2,000,000 clones; around 94% were seen once. The sequencing input was naive CD4+ T cells sorted from blood. The subset here: CD45RA+ positively selected. These receptor sequences come from a man in his late teens or twenties in good health.

The chain joins TRBV6-1 to TRBJ2-3; D unclear. CDR3 length: 11 residues. Germline V lookup: CDR1 MNHNS, CDR2 SASEGT. Trimming left V 6 bases short and J 11 bases short, with 12 bases between. CDR3 in DNA: TGTGCCAGCAGCTCCACTAAAGGGCAGTATTTT. Translation: CASSSTKGQYF.

This chain links TRBV7-2 with TRBJ2-1; 9 bases align to TRBD1. V lost 4 bases to trimming and J lost 6 bases; unmatched junction nucleotides: 7. CDR1 and CDR2 (germline): SGHTA, FQGNSA. This CDR3 contains 15 residues. CDR3 amino acids: CASSSRDREVNEQFF. In DNA, the CDR3 is TGTGCCAGCAGCTCCCGGGACAGGGAAGTCAATGAGCAGTTCTTC.

The chain combines TRBV19 with TRBJ2-3; 7 positions match TRBD1. V dropped 6 bases and J dropped 0; count of bases not matched to a gene: 3. Germline V gene lookup returns CDR1 LNHDA and CDR2 SQIVND (reference sequence). The CDR3 consists of 14 residues. The CDR3, as DNA: TGTGCCAGTAGGGACAGGCCCAGCACAGATACGCAGTATTTT. Residues: CASRDRPSTDTQYF.

This clone was counted a single time. The CDR3 coding sequence is TGTGCCTGGAGTGCGGCAGGGGGTCAGCCCCAGCATTTT. Translation gives CAWSAAGGQPQHF. The chain has TRBV30 and TRBJ1-5; 7 nucleotides align to TRBD1. Germline V lookup: CDR1 GTSNPN, CDR2 SVGIG (reference sequence). Trimming at V came to 1 base and at J to 6 bases, leaving 3 bases not matched to a gene. This CDR3 has 13 residues.

V usage is TRBV6-1 and J usage is TRBJ2-7, with D unresolved. The CDR3 extends over 13 amino acids. V was cut by 7 bases and J by 2 bases, with 12 bases left in between. The V gene's germline CDR1 is MNHNS and CDR2 SASEGT. CDR3 in DNA: TGTGCCAGCAAGAGTCCTTATACCTACGAGCAGTACTTC. It translates to CASKSPYTYEQYF.